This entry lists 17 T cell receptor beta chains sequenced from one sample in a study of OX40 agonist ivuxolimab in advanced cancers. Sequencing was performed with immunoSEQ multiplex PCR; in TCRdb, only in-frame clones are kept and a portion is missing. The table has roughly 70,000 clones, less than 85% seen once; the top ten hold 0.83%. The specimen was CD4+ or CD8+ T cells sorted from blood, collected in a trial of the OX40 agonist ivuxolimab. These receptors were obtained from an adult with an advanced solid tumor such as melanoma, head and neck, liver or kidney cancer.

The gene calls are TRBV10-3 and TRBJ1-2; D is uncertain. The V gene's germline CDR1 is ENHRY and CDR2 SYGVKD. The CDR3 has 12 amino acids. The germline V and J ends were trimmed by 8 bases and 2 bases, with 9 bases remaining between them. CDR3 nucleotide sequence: TGTGCCATCGCAAATCCAAACTATGGCTACACCTTC. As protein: CAIANPNYGYTF.

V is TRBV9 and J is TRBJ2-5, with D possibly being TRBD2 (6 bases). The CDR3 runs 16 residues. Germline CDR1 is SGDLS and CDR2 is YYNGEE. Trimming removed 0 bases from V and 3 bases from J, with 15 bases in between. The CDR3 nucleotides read TGTGCCAGCAGCGTAGGTGGGGGTAGCGGCAAAGAGACCCAGTACTTC. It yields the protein CASSVGGGSGKETQYF.

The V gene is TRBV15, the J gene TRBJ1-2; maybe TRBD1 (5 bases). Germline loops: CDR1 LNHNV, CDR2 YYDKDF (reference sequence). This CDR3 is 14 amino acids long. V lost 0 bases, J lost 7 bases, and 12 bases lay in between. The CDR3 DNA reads TGTGCCACCAGCAGAGATTCAGGGCGGGGTGGCTACACCTTC. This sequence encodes CATSRDSGRGGYTF.

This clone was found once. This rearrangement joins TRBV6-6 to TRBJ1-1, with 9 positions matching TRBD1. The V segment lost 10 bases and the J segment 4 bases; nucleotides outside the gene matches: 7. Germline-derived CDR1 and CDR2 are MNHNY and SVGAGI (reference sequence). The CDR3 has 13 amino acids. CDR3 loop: CAITGGSSTEAFF. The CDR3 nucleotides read TGTGCCATTACAGGGGGCAGTAGCACTGAAGCTTTCTTT.

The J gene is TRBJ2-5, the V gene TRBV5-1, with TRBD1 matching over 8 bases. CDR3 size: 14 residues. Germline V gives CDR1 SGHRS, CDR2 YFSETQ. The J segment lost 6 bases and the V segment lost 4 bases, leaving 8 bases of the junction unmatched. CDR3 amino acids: CASSGGQERQTQYF. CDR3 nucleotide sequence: TGCGCCAGCAGCGGGGGACAGGAGAGGCAGACCCAGTACTTC.

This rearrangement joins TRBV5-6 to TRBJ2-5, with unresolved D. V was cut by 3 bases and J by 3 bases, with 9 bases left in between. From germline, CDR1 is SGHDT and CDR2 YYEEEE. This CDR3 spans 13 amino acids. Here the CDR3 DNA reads TGTGCCAGCAGCTATACCAATGAAGAGACCCAGTACTTC. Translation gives CASSYTNEETQYF.

In nucleotides, the CDR3 is TGTGCCAGCAGTTTCTCCGACAGTTGGGAGACCCAGTACTTC. This encodes CASSFSDSWETQYF. V is TRBV28 and J is TRBJ2-5; D may be TRBD1 (5 bases). Looked up from germline, CDR1 is MDHEN and CDR2 is SYDVKM. The CDR3 is 14 amino acids. Trimming removed 3 bases at V and 5 bases at J, with 13 bases between.

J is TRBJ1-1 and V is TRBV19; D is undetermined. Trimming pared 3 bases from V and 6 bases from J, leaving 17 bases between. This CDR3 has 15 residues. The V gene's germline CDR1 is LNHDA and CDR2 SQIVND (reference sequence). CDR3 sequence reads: CASSITPGKWAEAFF. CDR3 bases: TGTGCCAGTAGTATTACCCCGGGAAAGTGGGCTGAAGCTTTCTTT.

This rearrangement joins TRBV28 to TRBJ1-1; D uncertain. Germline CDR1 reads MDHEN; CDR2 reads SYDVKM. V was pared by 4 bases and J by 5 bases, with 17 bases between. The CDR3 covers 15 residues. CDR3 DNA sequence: TGTGCCAGCAGTTCGCCGGGCCTTCCGGGAACTGAAGCTTTCTTT. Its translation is CASSSPGLPGTEAFF.

The CDR3 region is CASSFDRGREQYF. CDR3 nucleotides: TGTGCCAGCAGCTTTGACAGGGGTCGGGAGCAGTACTTC. The V and J genes are TRBV7-9 and TRBJ2-7; 8 positions agree with TRBD1. Germline lookup yields CDR1 SEHNR and CDR2 FQNEAQ (reference sequence). CDR3 length: 13 residues. V lost 3 bases and J lost 7; bases outside the gene matches: 5.

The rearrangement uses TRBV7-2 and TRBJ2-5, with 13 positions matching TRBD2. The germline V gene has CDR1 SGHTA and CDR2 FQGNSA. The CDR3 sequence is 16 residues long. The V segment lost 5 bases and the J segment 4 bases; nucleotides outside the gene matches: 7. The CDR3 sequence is CASSRTSGSGSETQYF. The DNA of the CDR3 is TGTGCCAGCAGCCGGACTAGCGGGAGTGGGTCAGAGACCCAGTACTTC.

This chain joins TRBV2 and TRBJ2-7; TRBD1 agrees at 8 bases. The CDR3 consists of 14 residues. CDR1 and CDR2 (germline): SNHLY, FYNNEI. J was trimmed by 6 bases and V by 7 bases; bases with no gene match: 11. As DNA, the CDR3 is TGTGCCAGCACCTCCGGGCAGGGGGCTGGCGAGCAGTACTTC. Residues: CASTSGQGAGEQYF.

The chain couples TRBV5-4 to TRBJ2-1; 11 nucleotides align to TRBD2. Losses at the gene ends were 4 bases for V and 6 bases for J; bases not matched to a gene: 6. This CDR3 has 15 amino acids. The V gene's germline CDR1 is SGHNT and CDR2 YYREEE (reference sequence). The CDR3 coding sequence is TGTGCCAGCAGCAGACTAGCGGGATTGGGCAATGAGCAGTTCTTC. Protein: CASSRLAGLGNEQFF.

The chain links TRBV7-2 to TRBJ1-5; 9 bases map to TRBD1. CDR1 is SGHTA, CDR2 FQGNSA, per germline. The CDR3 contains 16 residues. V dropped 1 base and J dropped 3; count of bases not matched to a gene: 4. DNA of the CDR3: TGTGCCAGCAGCTTAGGTGGGACAGGGCCCAATCAGCCCCAGCATTTT. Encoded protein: CASSLGGTGPNQPQHF.

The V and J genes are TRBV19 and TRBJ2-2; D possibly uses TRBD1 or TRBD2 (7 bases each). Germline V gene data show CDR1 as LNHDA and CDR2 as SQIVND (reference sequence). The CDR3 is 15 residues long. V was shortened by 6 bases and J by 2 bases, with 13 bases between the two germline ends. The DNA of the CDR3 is TGTGCCAGTAGAAGCGGGACAGTCAACACCGGGGAGCTGTTTTTT. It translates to CASRSGTVNTGELFF. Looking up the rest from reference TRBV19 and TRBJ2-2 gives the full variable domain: DGGITQSPKYLFRKEGQNVTLSCEQNLNHDAMYWYRQDPGQGLRLIYYSQIVNDFQKGDIAEGYSVSREKKESFPLTVTSAQKNPTAFYLCASRSGTVNTGELFFGEGSRLTVL.

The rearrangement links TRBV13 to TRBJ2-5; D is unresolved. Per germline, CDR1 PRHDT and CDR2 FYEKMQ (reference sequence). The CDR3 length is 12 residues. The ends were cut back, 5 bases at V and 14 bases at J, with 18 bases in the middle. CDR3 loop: CASSLEPGFRYF. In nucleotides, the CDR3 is TGTGCCAGCAGCCTCGAACCGGGCTTTAGATACTTC.

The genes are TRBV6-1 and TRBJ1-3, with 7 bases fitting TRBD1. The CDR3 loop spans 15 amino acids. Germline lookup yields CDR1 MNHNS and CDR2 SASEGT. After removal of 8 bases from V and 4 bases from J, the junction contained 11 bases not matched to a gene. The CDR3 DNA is TGTGCCAGCCTGAAACTACAGGGGCAAGGAAACACCATATATTTT. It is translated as CASLKLQGQGNTIYF.